This TCR beta chain came from a study of T cell responses to AZD1222 COVID-19 vaccine. Per germline, CDR1 MNHNS and CDR2 SASEGT. CDR3 length: 16 amino acids. V lost 2 bases and J lost 10; bases outside the gene matches: 13. Repertoires were generated with immunoSEQ multiplex PCR, while TCRdb's copy carries only in-frame clones and drops some. This sample yields about 140,000 clones, of which 89% are seen a single time; 2.9% belongs to the top ten. Sequencing was performed on peripheral blood, taken on day 0 of AZD1222 vaccination. The receptor comes from an adult in good health. The chain recombines TRBV6-1 with TRBJ2-1, with 8 bases matching TRBD2. The CDR3 DNA follows: TGTGCCAGCAGTGAATTGTCATACGGGAGGGTAGGCGAGCAGTTCTTC. It yields the protein CASSELSYGRVGEQFF.